This T cell receptor beta chain was captured by sequencing in a study of blood T cell repertoires in COVID-19. The wider study: Researchers got acute and convalescent COVID-19 samples from the United States, Italy and Spain. PBMCs, B-cell-depleted T cells, or T cells provided the cDNA or gDNA that made up the material.

As originally analysed: Amplified reference gene primers provided the basis for estimating nucleated cell counts. Data came from immunoSEQ multiplex PCR; TCRdb stores just in-frame clones and leaves some out. V and J calls and clone size follow that table, whereas D and trimming were derived from the DNA. The table includes about 95,000 clones, more than 80% detected once. The CDR3 extends over 13 amino acids. V was shortened by 2 bases and J by 5 bases, with 10 bases between the two germline ends. Germline assignment: CDR1 LGHNT and CDR2 FRNRAP. This chain joins TRBV12-5 and TRBJ2-7, with D perhaps TRBD2 (6 bases). Sequenced: peripheral blood. The TCR sequence derives from a human donor in a cohort sampled during active COVID-19. CDR3 sequence (DNA): TGTGCTAGTGGTTTGAAAACTAGCCACGAGCAGTACTTC. Protein product: CASGLKTSHEQYF.